The 12 T cell receptor beta chains in this list originate from one sample, sequenced in a study of response to subunit inactivated influenza vaccine. TCRdb reprocessed the RT-PCR reads with MiXCR, giving one entry per CDR3 protein. The sample has about 650,000 distinct CDR3 sequences; 12% to 15% are singletons. This specimen was PBMCs from blood, taken less than 15 days before vaccination. These receptor sequences come from a man aged 50 or older who received an inactivated influenza vaccine.

This clonotype appeared a few times. The rearrangement joins TRBV12-3 or TRBV12-4 to TRBJ1-2; the D is unclear. The CDR3 sequence is 13 residues long. V was cut by 6 bases and J by 1 base, with 9 bases left in between. CDR3 loop: CASSLRNNYGYTF. The CDR3 DNA reads as TGTGCCAGCAGCCTCAGGAATAACTATGGCTACACCTTC.

V gene TRBV12-3 or TRBV12-4 combines with J gene TRBJ1-5; 7 bases match TRBD1. The CDR3 runs 15 residues. Germline trimming cut 6 bases from V and 2 bases from J; bases unmatched to any gene: 7. As DNA, the CDR3 is TGTGCCAGCAGGATCTCCGGGACAGGCAATCAGCCCCAGCATTTT. It codes for CASRISGTGNQPQHF.

This chain joins TRBV20-1 and TRBJ2-1; 7 nucleotides align to TRBD1. The V and J ends lost 3 bases and 7 bases, in that order; junction bases with no gene match: 6. Germline CDR1 reads DFQATT; CDR2 reads SNEGSKA (reference sequence). There are 13 residues in the CDR3. The CDR3 DNA is TGCAGTGCTAGGAACAGGGGTAATAATGAGCAGTTCTTC. Encoded protein: CSARNRGNNEQFF.

The rearrangement uses TRBV2 and TRBJ2-7; TRBD1 aligns across 7 bases. The CDR3 totals 17 residues. CDR1 and CDR2 (germline): SNHLY, FYNNEI. V lost 4 bases, J lost 0 bases, and 12 bases stayed unmatched. The CDR3 sequence is CASSGTRQGRSSYEQYF. The CDR3 DNA reads TGTGCCAGCAGTGGCACCCGACAGGGCAGGAGCTCCTACGAGCAGTACTTC.

V is TRBV12-3 or TRBV12-4 and J is TRBJ1-6; 9 bases fit TRBD1. The CDR3 consists of 14 residues. The V segment lost 4 bases and the J segment 7 bases; nucleotides outside the gene matches: 2. CDR3 sequence: CASSWTGENSPLHF. The CDR3 nucleotides read TGTGCCAGCAGTTGGACAGGGGAGAATTCACCCCTCCACTTT.

This clonotype has just a few counts. The V call is TRBV20-1, the J call TRBJ1-3, with D possibly matching TRBD1 (5 bases). Germline V gene sequence: CDR1 DFQATT, CDR2 SNEGSKA (reference sequence). Trimming left V 5 bases short and J 3 bases short, with 20 bases between. This CDR3 contains 16 residues. For the CDR3, the DNA is TGCAGTGCTGCCCAGCTCCCAGGGATGAGTGGAAACACCATATATTTT. It encodes CSAAQLPGMSGNTIYF.

This clonotype occurred a few times. The chain joins TRBV6-2 or TRBV6-3 to TRBJ2-6; 10 bases map to TRBD1. The CDR3 spans 19 residues. From germline, CDR1 is MNHEY and CDR2 SVGEGT. V lost 0 bases, J lost 0 bases, and 5 bases stayed unmatched. CDR3 protein: CASSYSRDRGISGANVLTF. As DNA, the CDR3 is TGTGCCAGCAGTTACTCTCGGGACAGGGGAATCTCTGGGGCCAACGTCCTGACTTTC.

The chain employs TRBV20-1 and TRBJ2-1, with 7 positions matching TRBD1. This CDR3 is built from 13 residues. The trim removed 5 bases at V and 9 bases at J, leaving 10 bases unmatched. Germline V gives CDR1 DFQATT, CDR2 SNEGSKA (reference sequence). CDR3 residues: CSADVKQGSEQFF. CDR3 DNA: TGCAGTGCTGATGTAAAACAGGGGTCTGAGCAGTTCTTC.

The rearrangement joins TRBV20-1 to TRBJ2-1, with 9 bases fitting TRBD1. The CDR3 runs 14 residues. J lost 6 bases, V lost 6 bases, and 9 bases had no gene match. From germline, CDR1 is DFQATT and CDR2 SNEGSKA (reference sequence). In nucleotides, the CDR3 is TGCAGTGCCCCCGGACAGGGGCCCCGCAATGAGCAGTTCTTC. The encoded protein is CSAPGQGPRNEQFF.

V usage is TRBV24-1 and J usage is TRBJ1-5; D unresolved. From germline, CDR1 is KGHDR and CDR2 SFDVKD. With 0 bases removed from V and 8 bases from J, the gap between germline ends came to 4 bases. This CDR3 has 12 residues. The CDR3 protein is CATSDLMEPQHF. The CDR3 coding sequence is TGTGCCACCAGTGATTTGATGGAGCCCCAGCATTTT.

V and J are TRBV2 and TRBJ2-2, with D perhaps TRBD2 (6 bases). V gave up 3 bases and J gave up 5 bases, with 13 bases separating them. CDR3 length: 15 amino acids. Germline CDR1 SNHLY, CDR2 FYNNEI. The CDR3 sequence is CASSDTGLRTGELFF. In DNA, the CDR3 is TGTGCCAGCAGTGACACGGGACTGAGGACCGGGGAGCTGTTTTTT.

The chain combines TRBV2 with TRBJ1-4; D is uncertain. Trimming left V 6 bases short and J 1 base short, with 12 bases between. This CDR3 contains 15 residues. The germline CDR1 and CDR2 sequences are SNHLY and FYNNEI. CDR3 protein: CASSDTARTNEKLFF. In DNA form, the CDR3 reads TGTGCCAGCAGCGATACAGCTAGAACTAATGAAAAACTGTTTTTT.